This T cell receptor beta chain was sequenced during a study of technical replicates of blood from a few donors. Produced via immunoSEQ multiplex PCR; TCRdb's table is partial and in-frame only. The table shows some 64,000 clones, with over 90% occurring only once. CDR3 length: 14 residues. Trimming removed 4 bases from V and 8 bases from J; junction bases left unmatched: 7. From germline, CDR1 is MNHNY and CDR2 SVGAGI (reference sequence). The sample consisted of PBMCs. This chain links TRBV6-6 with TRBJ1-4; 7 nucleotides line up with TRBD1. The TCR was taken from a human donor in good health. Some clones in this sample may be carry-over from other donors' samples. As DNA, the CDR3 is TGTGCCAGCAGTTTACAGGGGTTTAACGAAAAACTGTTTTTT. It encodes CASSLQGFNEKLFF.